This T cell receptor beta chain was observed in a study of persistence of HIV-infected CD4 T cells. Lysates of CMV-infected fibroblasts at 9.5 to 10 ug/mL stimulated these cells. CD4+ T cells upregulating both CD40 ligand and CD69 were sorted as responding cells. For at least 4 years, plasma HIV-1 RNA was undetectable (<50 copies/mL). Study results and limitations: Rare CMV-responding cells carrying HIV-1 proviruses were not analyzed separately for TCR. Antigen-responding cells were enriched for degenerate expanded CDR3beta sequences.

Sequencing used immunoSEQ version 4 in survey mode. Sequenced by immunoSEQ multiplex PCR; TCRdb stores in-frame clones only, minus some. The sample yields thousands of clones, less than 70% seen once. With 1 base clipped from V and 2 bases from J, the junction kept 6 bases outside the gene matches. The germline V gene has CDR1 SGHTA and CDR2 FQGNSA. The length of the CDR3 is 17 residues. Comments on this clone: Its target is not known.

This material consisted of CD4+ T cells sorted from PBMCs after roughly 18-hour stimulation, taken from a patient who received antiretroviral therapy. The chain couples TRBV7-2 to TRBJ1-4, with 8 bases aligning to TRBD1. The receptor was isolated from an adult man with HIV who was CMV-seropositive. The CDR3 DNA is TGTGCCAGCAGCTTAGTCAGGGGGCGGTCTACTAATGAAAAACTGTTTTTT. Its protein product is CASSLVRGRSTNEKLFF.